Below, 17 T cell receptor beta chains from the same sample are listed, as sequenced in a study of quantifying T cell responses using KT2 cells (dated by TCRdb to the late 2010s). For the study in its entirety: RNA was DNase-treated and reverse transcribed with TCR alpha and beta constant-region primers, mostly using SuperScript III.

The library was obtained by UMI-ligation and nested PCR. The sequencing machine was an Illumina MiSeq. Using T4 RNA ligase 1, a single-stranded oligonucleotide bearing the Illumina SP2 sequence plus a UMI was ligated onto the 3' end of the cDNA. PCR1 consisted of approximately 4 cycles (98 degrees C 15 s, 69 degrees C 30 s, 72 degrees C 40 s), and for the beta primer an equimolar mix of RC1.1 and RC1.2 was used to cover TRBC1 and TRBC2. TCRdb itself trimmed the public reads at Q25 with fastp, ran MiXCR and retained productive beta chains. Identical CDR3 protein sequences are pooled into one entry, listed with their most common genes and DNA. Recorded for this sample are just under 50,000 distinct CDR3 sequences; more than 9% of them occurred a single time. The ten largest clonotypes hold roughly a tenth of the sample. The sample comprised PBMCs spiked with cells of the T cell clone KT2. These receptors all stem from a human donor.

This clonotype was observed a handful of times. V is TRBV29-1 and J is TRBJ2-5; the match to TRBD2 covers 15 bases. The CDR3 runs to 18 residues. V shed 3 bases and J 1 base; nucleotides not matched to a gene: 9. The germline V gene encodes CDR1 SQVTM and CDR2 ANQGSEA. The CDR3 spells CSVDGLAGGPVFQETQYF. CDR3 bases: TGCAGCGTTGATGGACTAGCGGGAGGGCCGGTCTTCCAAGAGACCCAGTACTTC.

This clonotype was counted only a few times. This chain connects TRBV12-3 or TRBV12-4 to TRBJ2-3; TRBD2 matches 8 bases. The CDR3 totals 16 residues. V lost 3 bases and J lost 1; bases outside the gene matches: 6. The CDR3: CASSFSSRGGTDTQYF. Written as DNA, the CDR3 is TGTGCCAGCAGTTTTTCCTCGCGGGGGGGCACAGATACGCAGTATTTT.

This clonotype was counted only a few times. The chain uses TRBV20-1 and TRBJ2-7, with TRBD2 identical over 14 bases. The V gene's germline CDR1 is DFQATT and CDR2 SNEGSKA (reference sequence). The CDR3 runs to 21 residues. The V gene end was trimmed by 1 base and the J gene end by 0 bases; junction bases not matched to a gene: 17. DNA of the CDR3: TGCAGTGCTAGAGGACTGGCCGGGACTAGCGGGAGTGGGCCAAGCTCCTACGAGCAGTACTTC. Translating it yields CSARGLAGTSGSGPSSYEQYF.

The chain is built from TRBV27 and TRBJ2-2; 12 bases match TRBD2. Germline V gene data show CDR1 as MNHEY and CDR2 as SMNVEV (reference sequence). This CDR3 contains 18 residues. V gave up 5 bases and J gave up 2 bases; unmatched junction bases: 9. CDR3 protein: CASSPGLAGWINTGELFF. In DNA form, the CDR3 reads TGTGCCAGCAGTCCAGGACTAGCGGGATGGATTAACACCGGGGAGCTGTTTTTT.

This chain links TRBV12-3 or TRBV12-4 with TRBJ2-3; D is unclear. This CDR3 spans 12 amino acids. With 3 bases removed from V and 5 bases from J, the gap between germline ends came to 6 bases. The CDR3 DNA reads as TGTGCCAGCAGTTTCATGTTAGATACGCAGTATTTT. The encoded protein is CASSFMLDTQYF.

At least ten counts were recorded for this clonotype. CDR3 sequence reads: CSARGRPIYEQYF. The CDR3 coding sequence is TGCAGTGCTAGAGGGCGCCCGATCTACGAGCAGTACTTC. The chain joins TRBV20-1 to TRBJ2-7; D remains unclear. Looked up from germline, CDR1 is DFQATT and CDR2 is SNEGSKA (reference sequence). The V end was cut by 1 base, the J end by 3 bases, with 10 bases between. The length of the CDR3 is 13 residues.

The chain has TRBV4-1 and TRBJ2-1; the match to TRBD2 covers 11 bases. V dropped 1 base and J dropped 3; count of bases not matched to a gene: 5. The CDR3 is made up of 17 amino acids. Germline V gene sequence: CDR1 MGHRA, CDR2 YSYEKL. CDR3 sequence: CASSQVTGTSGYNEQFF. CDR3 sequence (DNA): TGCGCCAGCAGCCAAGTTACCGGGACTAGCGGCTACAATGAGCAGTTCTTC.

This clonotype was counted at least ten times. This chain joins TRBV20-1 and TRBJ1-5, with 8 bases lining up with TRBD1. The trim removed 0 bases at V and 4 bases at J, leaving 8 bases unmatched. The V gene's germline CDR1 is DFQATT and CDR2 SNEGSKA (reference sequence). This CDR3 spans 16 amino acids. The CDR3 coding sequence is TGCAGTGCTAGAGAGGCCAGGGGGCTCGGGAATCAGCCCCAGCATTTT. Encoded protein: CSAREARGLGNQPQHF.

V is TRBV7-9 and J is TRBJ2-4, with a weak D call TRBD1 (5 bases). V lost 2 bases and J 6 bases, leaving 8 bases between the germline ends. Germline V lookup: CDR1 SEHNR, CDR2 FQNEAQ (reference sequence). The CDR3 has 13 amino acids. The CDR3 sequence: CASSLQGGNIQYF. The CDR3, as DNA: TGTGCCAGCAGCTTACAGGGTGGAAACATTCAGTACTTC.

This chain connects TRBV7-9 to TRBJ1-1, with D unclear. This CDR3 is built from 12 residues. V was clipped by 1 base and J by 7 bases, with 7 bases between them. Germline CDR1 reads SEHNR; CDR2 reads FQNEAQ (reference sequence). The CDR3 DNA sequence: TGTGCCAGCAGCTTAGGGGCAGGTGAAGCTTTCTTT. This gives the protein CASSLGAGEAFF.

This clonotype occurred many times. The chain joins TRBV5-1 to TRBJ2-3; unclear D gene. Trimming took off 1 base at V and 0 bases at J, with 3 bases between the two ends. The CDR3 spans 13 residues. Looked up from germline, CDR1 is SGHRS and CDR2 is YFSETQ. The chain's CDR3 is CASSLPSTDTQYF. CDR3 sequence (DNA): TGCGCCAGCAGCTTGCCCAGCACAGATACGCAGTATTTT.

This clonotype has a count of ten or more. V is TRBV5-4 and J is TRBJ1-1; D is undetermined. The length of the CDR3 is 14 residues. From germline, CDR1 is SGHNT and CDR2 YYREEE (reference sequence). Trimming left V 1 base short and J 3 bases short, with 10 bases between. In DNA, the CDR3 is TGTGCCAGCAGCTTGTACGTGAGGCACACTGAAGCTTTCTTT. Residues: CASSLYVRHTEAFF.

This clonotype has more than one count but fewer than ten. This chain joins TRBV4-3 and TRBJ2-7; 7 bases match TRBD1. There are 15 residues in the CDR3. The germline V gene has CDR1 LGHNA and CDR2 YSLEER. Germline trimming cut 1 base from V and 3 bases from J; bases unmatched to any gene: 6. CDR3 in DNA: TGCGCCAGCAGCCAAGTGAACAGGGGTCACTACGAGCAGTACTTC. Translated: CASSQVNRGHYEQYF.

V and J are TRBV12-3 or TRBV12-4 and TRBJ2-1, with TRBD2 matching 7 bases. The CDR3 runs 15 residues. V lost 5 bases and J lost 2; bases outside the gene matches: 6. CDR3 nucleotides: TGTGCCAGCAGTGTACGGGGGGTAACCTACAATGAGCAGTTCTTC. Translated: CASSVRGVTYNEQFF.

The chain carries TRBV7-9 and TRBJ1-1; D is ambiguous. Germline values: CDR1 SEHNR, CDR2 FQNEAQ (reference sequence). This CDR3 has 14 residues. Trimming left V 5 bases short and J 4 bases short, with 14 bases between. The CDR3 protein is CASSPLLGVTEAFF. The CDR3 DNA reads TGTGCCAGCAGCCCGTTACTTGGGGTCACTGAAGCTTTCTTT.

This clonotype was recorded a few times. The chain employs TRBV24-1 and TRBJ2-2; 9 nucleotides align to TRBD2. J lost 4 bases, V lost 5 bases, and 7 bases had no gene match. Germline V gives CDR1 KGHDR, CDR2 SFDVKD. CDR3 length: 16 amino acids. CDR3 sequence (DNA): TGTGCCACCAGTGGCACAGGACTAGCGAGCACCGGGGAGCTGTTTTTT. It codes for CATSGTGLASTGELFF.

This clonotype was seen a single time. The gene calls are TRBV3-1 and TRBJ1-2, with D maybe TRBD1 (5 bases). Germline V gives CDR1 LGHDT, CDR2 YNNKEL (reference sequence). V was pared by 1 base and J by 2 bases, with 11 bases between. The CDR3 loop spans 15 amino acids. DNA of the CDR3: TGTGCCAGCAGCCAAGGCAGGGCATTGAACTATGGCTACACCTTC. Encoded protein: CASSQGRALNYGYTF.